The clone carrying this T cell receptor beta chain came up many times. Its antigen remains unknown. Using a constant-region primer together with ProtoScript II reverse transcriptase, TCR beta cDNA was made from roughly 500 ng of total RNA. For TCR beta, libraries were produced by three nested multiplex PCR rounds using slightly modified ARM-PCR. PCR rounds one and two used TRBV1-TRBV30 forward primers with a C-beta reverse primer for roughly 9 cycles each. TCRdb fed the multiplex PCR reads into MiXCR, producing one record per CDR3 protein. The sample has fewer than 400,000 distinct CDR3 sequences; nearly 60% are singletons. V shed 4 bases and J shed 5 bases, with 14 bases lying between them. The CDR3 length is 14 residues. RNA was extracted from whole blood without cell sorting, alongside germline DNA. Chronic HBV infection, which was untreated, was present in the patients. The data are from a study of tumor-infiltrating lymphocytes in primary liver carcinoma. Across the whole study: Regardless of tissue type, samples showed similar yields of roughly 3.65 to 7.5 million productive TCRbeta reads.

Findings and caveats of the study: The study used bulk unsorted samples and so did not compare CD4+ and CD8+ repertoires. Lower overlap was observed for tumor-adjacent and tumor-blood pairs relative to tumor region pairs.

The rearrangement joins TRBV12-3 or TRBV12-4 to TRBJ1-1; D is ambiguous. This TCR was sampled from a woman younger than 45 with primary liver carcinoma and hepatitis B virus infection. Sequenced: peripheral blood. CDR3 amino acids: CASSSIPLDTEAFF. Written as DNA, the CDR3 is TGTGCCAGCAGTTCGATACCCTTAGATACTGAAGCTTTCTTT.